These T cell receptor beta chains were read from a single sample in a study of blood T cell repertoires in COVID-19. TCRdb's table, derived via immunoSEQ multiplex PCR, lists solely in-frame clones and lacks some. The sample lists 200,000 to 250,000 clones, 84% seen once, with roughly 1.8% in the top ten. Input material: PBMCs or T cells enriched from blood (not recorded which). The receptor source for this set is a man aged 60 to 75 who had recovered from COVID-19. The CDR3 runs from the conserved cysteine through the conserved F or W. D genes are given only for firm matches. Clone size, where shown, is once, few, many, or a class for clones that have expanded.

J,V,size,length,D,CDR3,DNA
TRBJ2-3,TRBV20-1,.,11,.,CSVMRTDTQYF,TGCAGCGTAATGCGGACAGATACGCAGTATTTT
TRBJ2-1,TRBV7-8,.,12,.,CASSFTRPEQFF,TGTGCCAGCAGCTTCACTAGGCCTGAGCAGTTCTTC
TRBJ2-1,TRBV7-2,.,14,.,CASSLRTAYNEQFF,TGTGCCAGCAGCCTCAGGACAGCCTACAATGAGCAGTTCTTC
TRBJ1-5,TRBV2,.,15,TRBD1,CASTQTGDGNQPQHF,TGTGCCAGCACTCAGACAGGGGATGGCAATCAGCCCCAGCATTTT
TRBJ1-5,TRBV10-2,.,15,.,CASSESSGKNQPQHF,TGCGCCAGCAGTGAGTCGTCAGGGAAAAATCAGCCCCAGCATTTT
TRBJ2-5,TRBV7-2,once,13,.,CASSFDESGTQYF,TGTGCCAGCAGCTTTGATGAGTCGGGGACCCAGTACTTC
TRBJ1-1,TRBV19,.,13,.,CASSPGRGTEAFF,TGTGCCAGTAGTCCCGGAAGAGGGACTGAAGCTTTCTTT
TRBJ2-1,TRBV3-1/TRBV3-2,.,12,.,CASSQPRGEQFF,TGTGCCAGCAGCCAACCCCGGGGGGAGCAGTTCTTC
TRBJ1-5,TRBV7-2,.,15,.,CASSPQGYSNQPQHF,TGTGCCAGCAGCCCTCAGGGATATAGCAATCAGCCCCAGCATTTT
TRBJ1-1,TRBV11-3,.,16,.,CASSGGGPRVDTEAFF,TGTGCCAGCAGTGGGGGAGGACCCCGCGTTGATACTGAAGCTTTCTTT
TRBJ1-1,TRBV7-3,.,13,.,CASSLTSLTEAFF,TGTGCCAGCAGTTTAACCTCTCTAACTGAAGCTTTCTTT
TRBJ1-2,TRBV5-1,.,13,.,CASSSGQNYGYTF,TGCGCCAGCAGCTCCGGACAGAACTATGGCTACACCTTC
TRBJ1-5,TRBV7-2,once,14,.,CASSHSTTYQPQHF,TGTGCCAGCAGCCACAGTACAACCTATCAGCCCCAGCATTTT
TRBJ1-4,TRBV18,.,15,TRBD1,CASSPGVRGDEKLFF,TGTGCCAGCTCACCAGGCGTCAGGGGGGATGAAAAACTGTTTTTT
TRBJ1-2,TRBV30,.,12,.,CAWSQRVGGYTF,TGTGCCTGGAGTCAGAGGGTAGGTGGCTACACCTTC
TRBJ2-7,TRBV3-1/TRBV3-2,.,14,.,CASSPSGHRYEQYF,TGTGCCAGCAGCCCCTCAGGACACCGCTACGAGCAGTACTTC
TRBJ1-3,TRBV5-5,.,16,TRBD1,CASSLLRQGVGNTIYF,TGTGCCAGCAGCTTGCTACGCCAGGGGGTTGGAAACACCATATATTTT
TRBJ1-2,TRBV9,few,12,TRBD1,CASSKNRGFYTF,TGTGCCAGCAGTAAGAACAGGGGCTTCTACACCTTC
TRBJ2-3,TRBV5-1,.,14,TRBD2,CASTPAGVTDTQYF,TGCGCCAGCACCCCAGCGGGGGTCACAGATACGCAGTATTTT
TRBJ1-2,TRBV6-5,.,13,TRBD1,CASSLTGGISYTF,TGTGCCAGCAGTTTGACAGGGGGTATAAGCTACACCTTC
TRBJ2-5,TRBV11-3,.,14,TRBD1,CASSLNRGSETQYF,TGTGCCAGCAGCTTAAACAGGGGTAGTGAGACCCAGTACTTC
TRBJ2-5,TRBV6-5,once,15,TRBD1,CASSYGTGGGETQYF,TGTGCCAGCAGTTACGGGACAGGAGGGGGCGAGACCCAGTACTTC
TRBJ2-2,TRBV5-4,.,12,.,CASSPEAGELFF,TGTGCCAGCAGCCCGGAGGCCGGGGAGCTGTTTTTT
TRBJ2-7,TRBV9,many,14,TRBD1,CASSQQGAAYEQYF,TGTGCCAGCAGCCAACAGGGGGCGGCCTACGAGCAGTACTTC
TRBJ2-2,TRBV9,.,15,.,CASSVARGLTGELFF,TGTGCCAGCAGCGTAGCAAGGGGTCTCACCGGGGAGCTGTTTTTT
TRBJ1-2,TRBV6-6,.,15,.,CASSYAEGGHHGYTF,TGTGCCAGCAGTTACGCGGAAGGGGGTCATCATGGCTACACCTTC
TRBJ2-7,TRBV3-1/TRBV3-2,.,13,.,CASSFRPGYEQYF,TGTGCCAGCAGCTTTCGACCGGGATACGAGCAGTACTTC
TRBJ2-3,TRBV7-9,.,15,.,CASSFSTGSTDTQYF,TGTGCCAGCAGCTTTTCGACGGGAAGCACAGATACGCAGTATTTT
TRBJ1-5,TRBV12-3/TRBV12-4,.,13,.,CASSSGVGQPQHF,TGTGCCAGCAGTTCAGGGGTAGGTCAGCCCCAGCATTTT
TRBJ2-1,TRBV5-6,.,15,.,CASSLGPSSHNEQFF,TGTGCCAGCAGCTTGGGTCCTTCGAGCCACAATGAGCAGTTCTTC
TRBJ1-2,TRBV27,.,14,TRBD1,CASSETGTEHVYTF,TGTGCCAGCAGCGAGACCGGGACAGAGCACGTCTACACCTTC
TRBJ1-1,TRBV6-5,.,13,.,CAGGGAENTEAFF,TGTGCCGGGGGAGGGGCAGAGAACACTGAAGCTTTCTTT
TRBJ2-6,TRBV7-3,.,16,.,CASSLTPGYGANVLTF,TGTGCCAGCAGCTTAACCCCAGGGTACGGGGCCAACGTCCTGACTTTC
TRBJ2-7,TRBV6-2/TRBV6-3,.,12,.,CASSDRPYEQYF,TGTGCCAGCAGTGACAGGCCCTACGAGCAGTACTTC
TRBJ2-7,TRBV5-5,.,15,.,CASSLVVTGAYEQYF,TGTGCCAGCAGCTTGGTAGTGACAGGAGCCTACGAGCAGTACTTC
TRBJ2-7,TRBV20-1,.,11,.,CSAGDTYEQYF,TGCAGTGCCGGGGATACCTACGAGCAGTACTTC
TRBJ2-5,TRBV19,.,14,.,CASSTLDSQETQYF,TGTGCCAGTAGTACCCTAGACAGCCAAGAGACCCAGTACTTC
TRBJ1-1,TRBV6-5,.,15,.,CASSYAPGMNTEAFF,TGTGCCAGCAGTTACGCCCCAGGCATGAACACTGAAGCTTTCTTT
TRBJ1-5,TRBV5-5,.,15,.,CASSLGILDGQPQHF,TGTGCCAGCAGCTTGGGAATCCTAGATGGGCAGCCCCAGCATTTT
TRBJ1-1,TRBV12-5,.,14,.,CASASSGMNTEAFF,TGTGCTAGTGCTTCTTCGGGAATGAACACTGAAGCTTTCTTT
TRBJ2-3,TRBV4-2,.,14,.,CASSQDRFTDTQYF,TGTGCCAGCAGCCAAGACAGATTCACAGATACGCAGTATTTT
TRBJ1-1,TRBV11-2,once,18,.,CASSLERDRRSMNTEAFF,TGTGCCAGCAGCTTAGAGCGTGACAGGCGTTCTATGAACACTGAAGCTTTCTTT
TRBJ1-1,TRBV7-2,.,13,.,CASSSTRTGEAFF,TGTGCCAGCAGTTCTACGCGAACAGGGGAAGCTTTCTTT
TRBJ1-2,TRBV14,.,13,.,CASSQSGHYGYTF,TGTGCCAGCAGCCAGTCAGGGCACTATGGCTACACCTTC
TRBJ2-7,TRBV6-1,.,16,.,CASSEALAGSSYEQYF,TGTGCCAGCAGTGAAGCGTTGGCGGGTTCTTCCTACGAGCAGTACTTC
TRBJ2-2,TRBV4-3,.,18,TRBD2,CASSPGSSGGAYTGELFF,TGCGCCAGCAGCCCAGGATCGAGCGGGGGGGCTTACACCGGGGAGCTGTTTTTT
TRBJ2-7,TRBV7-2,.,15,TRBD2,CASSLIAGVSYEQYF,TGTGCCAGCAGCTTAATAGCGGGGGTATCCTACGAGCAGTACTTC
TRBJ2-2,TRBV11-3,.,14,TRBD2,CASSPAASGGELFF,TGTGCCAGCAGCCCGGCGGCTAGCGGCGGGGAGCTGTTTTTT
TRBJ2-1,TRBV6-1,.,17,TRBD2,CASSGLAGGYSYNEQFF,TGTGCCAGCAGTGGACTAGCGGGGGGCTACTCCTACAATGAGCAGTTCTTC
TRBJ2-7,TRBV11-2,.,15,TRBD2,CASSLAGTSGNEQYF,TGTGCCAGCAGCTTAGCGGGGACTAGCGGTAACGAGCAGTACTTC
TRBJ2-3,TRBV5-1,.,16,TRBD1,CASSPPGQGAADTQYF,TGCGCCAGCAGCCCGCCGGGGCAGGGGGCGGCGGATACGCAGTATTTT
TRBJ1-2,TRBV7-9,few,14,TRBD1,CASTPPGGADGYTF,TGTGCCAGCACCCCTCCAGGGGGCGCGGATGGCTACACCTTC
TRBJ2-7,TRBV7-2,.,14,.,CASSLAPQDYEQYF,TGTGCCAGCAGCTTAGCGCCCCAGGACTACGAGCAGTACTTC
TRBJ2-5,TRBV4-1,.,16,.,CASSHLKASRGRSQYF,TGCGCCAGCAGCCACCTGAAAGCCTCAAGAGGGCGATCACAGTACTTC
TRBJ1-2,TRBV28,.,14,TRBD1,CASSGPGQRYGYTF,TGTGCCAGCAGTGGACCGGGACAGCGCTATGGCTACACCTTC
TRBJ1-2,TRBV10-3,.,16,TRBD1,CAISEPRTGILYGYTF,TGTGCCATCAGTGAGCCTCGGACAGGCATCCTCTATGGCTACACCTTC
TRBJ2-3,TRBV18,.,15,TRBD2,CASSPNGGRTDTQYF,TGTGCCAGCTCACCAAACGGGGGGAGGACAGATACGCAGTATTTT
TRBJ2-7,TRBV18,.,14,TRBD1,CASSPGDSSYEQYF,TGTGCCAGCTCACCTGGGGACAGCTCCTACGAGCAGTACTTC
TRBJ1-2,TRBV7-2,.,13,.,CASSLDGVYGYTF,TGTGCCAGCAGCTTAGACGGGGTCTATGGCTACACCTTC
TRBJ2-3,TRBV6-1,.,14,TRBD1,CASSELDRGTPQYF,TGTGCCAGCAGTGAATTGGACAGGGGCACTCCGCAGTATTTT